The 20 T cell receptor beta chains listed next were all sequenced from one sample in a study of long-term antiretroviral therapy in people with HIV (dated by TCRdb to between 2020 and 2023). Sequencing of the TRB variable region was done with the immunoSEQ hsTCRB v3.0 assay at survey level resolution. TCRdb holds this immuneACCESS table with in-frame rearrangements only. Some clones are missing; in checked studies, unresolved V genes explain under half, and the rest has no known cause. The sample table holds some 31,000 clones, of which 65% to 85% were seen once. The ten most abundant clones make up less than 9.5% of the sample. This sample comprised unsorted PBMCs, obtained 3.1 years after starting antiretroviral therapy. Source of these receptors: a woman between 50 and 59 years old with HIV.

The rearrangement links TRBV5-1 to TRBJ1-3, with a tentative D call TRBD1 (6 bases). CDR1 and CDR2 (germline): SGHRS, YFSETQ. CDR3 size: 15 residues. Trimming stripped 3 bases from V and 0 bases from J, with 10 bases between. This chain's CDR3 is CASSSQGSSGNTIYF. The CDR3 DNA sequence: TGCGCCAGCAGCTCCCAGGGGAGCTCTGGAAACACCATATATTTT.

The chain combines TRBV6-6 with TRBJ2-7; D is unresolved. The CDR3 runs 14 residues. Trimming took off 0 bases at V and 3 bases at J, with 9 bases between the two ends. The germline V gene encodes CDR1 MNHNY and CDR2 SVGAGI (reference sequence). The CDR3 DNA reads TGTGCCAGCAGTTACTCGTTCGGAGACTACGAGCAGTACTTC. It is translated as CASSYSFGDYEQYF.

The gene calls are TRBV7-2 and TRBJ1-2, with 7 nucleotides matching TRBD1. Germline values: CDR1 SGHTA, CDR2 FQGNSA. With 3 bases clipped from V and 4 bases from J, the junction kept 11 bases outside the gene matches. CDR3 length: 16 residues. The CDR3 sequence is CASSLYTGAGGYGYTF. CDR3 nucleotides: TGTGCCAGCAGCTTGTATACAGGGGCGGGAGGCTATGGCTACACCTTC.

The chain couples TRBV6-1 to TRBJ2-5; 11 bases align to TRBD2. Germline V gene sequence: CDR1 MNHNS, CDR2 SASEGT. The ends lost 0 bases at V and 1 base at J; junction bases unmatched: 1. The CDR3 has 16 residues. In nucleotides, the CDR3 is TGTGCCAGCAGTGAAGCTAGCGGGGGGGCCCAAGAGACCCAGTACTTC. Translating it yields CASSEASGGAQETQYF.

The chain couples TRBV6-5 to TRBJ2-1; unclear D gene. The V and J ends lost 0 bases and 7 bases respectively, with 7 bases between them. The CDR3 length is 13 residues. Germline CDR1 is MNHEY and CDR2 is SVGAGI. Written as DNA, the CDR3 is TGTGCCAGCAGTTACTCGGTAGAAAATGAGCAGTTCTTC. Its translation: CASSYSVENEQFF.

The chain carries TRBV6-1 and TRBJ1-1; no firm D call. The CDR3 loop spans 14 amino acids. The germline V and J ends were trimmed by 4 bases and 1 base, with 10 bases remaining between them. Germline V gene data show CDR1 as MNHNS and CDR2 as SASEGT. CDR3 sequence reads: CASSARTENTEAFF. In nucleotides, the CDR3 is TGTGCCAGCAGTGCCCGTACGGAGAACACTGAAGCTTTCTTT.

V gene TRBV28 combines with J gene TRBJ1-1, with D perhaps matching TRBD1 (5 bases). V was shortened by 1 base and J by 3 bases, with 9 bases between the two germline ends. The V gene's germline CDR1 is MDHEN and CDR2 SYDVKM. There are 14 residues in the CDR3. CDR3 in amino acids: CASSLYQGHTEAFF. In nucleotides, the CDR3 is TGTGCCAGCAGTTTATACCAGGGTCACACTGAAGCTTTCTTT.

The V and J genes are TRBV6-5 and TRBJ2-1; maybe TRBD2 (5 bases). The CDR3 totals 12 residues. V gave up 8 bases and J gave up 7 bases, with 12 bases separating them. Germline V gives CDR1 MNHEY, CDR2 SVGAGI. CDR3 region: CASSRGGNEQFF. CDR3 coding DNA: TGTGCCAGCTCACGAGGCGGGAATGAGCAGTTCTTC.

V and J are TRBV18 and TRBJ2-4; no reliable D call. V was clipped by 2 bases and J by 2 bases, with 13 bases between them. The CDR3 is made up of 16 amino acids. Looked up from germline, CDR1 is KGHSH and CDR2 is LQKENI. Here the CDR3 reads CASSPTQILTKNIQYF. The CDR3 coding sequence is TGTGCCAGCTCACCAACCCAGATATTAACCAAAAACATTCAGTACTTC. Variable domain in full (rest from reference TRBV18 and TRBJ2-4): NAGVMQNPRHLVRRRGQEARLRCSPMKGHSHVYWYRQLPEEGLKFMVYLQKENIIDESGMPKERFSAEFPKEGPSILRIQQVVRGDSAAYFCASSPTQILTKNIQYFGAGTRLSVL.

This clone was observed once. The chain employs TRBV6-5 and TRBJ1-1, with TRBD1 as a possible D gene (6 bases). Germline V CDR1 and CDR2: MNHEY, SVGAGI. V dropped 2 bases and J dropped 1 base, with 14 bases sitting between them. The CDR3 consists of 16 residues. Written as DNA, the CDR3 is TGTGCCAGCAGTTACCGTGGGGGGGCGTCGAACACTGAAGCTTTCTTT. Residues: CASSYRGGASNTEAFF.

This clone was detected a few times. The V and J genes are TRBV7-2 and TRBJ1-6, with 8 nucleotides matching TRBD1. Germline CDR1 SGHTA, CDR2 FQGNSA. Losses at the gene ends were 5 bases for V and 8 bases for J; bases not matched to a gene: 8. CDR3 length: 15 amino acids. The CDR3 reads CASSQTGTGDSPLHF. The CDR3, as DNA: TGTGCCAGCAGCCAGACCGGGACAGGTGATTCACCCCTCCACTTT. Looking up the rest from reference TRBV7-2 and TRBJ1-6 gives the full variable domain: GAGVSQSPSNKVTEKGKDVELRCDPISGHTALYWYRQSLGQGLEFLIYFQGNSAPDKSGLPSDRFSAERTGGSVSTLTIQRTQQEDSAVYLCASSQTGTGDSPLHFGNGTRLTVT.

This chain uses TRBV9 with TRBJ2-3; D is undetermined. The CDR3 runs to 13 residues. CDR1 is SGDLS and CDR2 is YYNGEE in the germline V gene. V lost 1 base, J lost 4 bases, and 7 bases lay in between. The CDR3 spells CASSVKEPDTQYF. The DNA of the CDR3 is TGTGCCAGCAGCGTAAAGGAGCCAGATACGCAGTATTTT.

The gene calls are TRBV7-2 and TRBJ1-3; perhaps TRBD1 as D (6 bases). CDR1 SGHTA and CDR2 FQGNSA come from the germline V gene. This CDR3 is 16 amino acids long. V was clipped by 1 base and J by 4 bases, with 14 bases between them. The CDR3 bases are TGTGCCAGCAGCTTAGGGGCGGGGGCGCGGGGAAACACCATATATTTT. Protein sequence: CASSLGAGARGNTIYF. Full variable domain (outside the CDR3, taken from reference TRBV7-2 and TRBJ1-3): GAGVSQSPSNKVTEKGKDVELRCDPISGHTALYWYRQSLGQGLEFLIYFQGNSAPDKSGLPSDRFSAERTGGSVSTLTIQRTQQEDSAVYLCASSLGAGARGNTIYFGEGSWLTVV.

J is TRBJ2-5 and V is TRBV10-2, with D maybe TRBD2 (5 bases). Trimming removed 3 bases at V and 1 base at J, with 15 bases between. The germline CDR1 and CDR2 sequences are WSHSY and SAAADI. This CDR3 is 16 amino acids long. The CDR3 DNA sequence: TGCGCCAGCAGTGATTTTCCGCCGGGGATCCAAGAGACCCAGTACTTC. Amino acids: CASSDFPPGIQETQYF.

CDR3 DNA sequence: TGTGCCAGCAGTCATCCACCGGAGACCCAGTACTTC. Amino acid sequence: CASSHPPETQYF. The genes are TRBV6-5 and TRBJ2-5, with D uncertain. This CDR3 has 12 amino acids. Per germline, CDR1 MNHEY and CDR2 SVGAGI. V was pared by 5 bases and J by 5 bases, with 9 bases between.

The J gene is TRBJ2-1, the V gene TRBV7-3; perhaps TRBD1 as D (5 bases). The V end was cut by 0 bases, the J end by 1 base, with 16 bases between. Per the germline V gene, CDR1 is SGHTA and CDR2 is FQGTGA. The CDR3 has 18 residues. CDR3 in DNA: TGTGCCAGCAGCTTAACGTCTGGGGCAGGTTCTTCCTACAATGAGCAGTTCTTC. Its translation is CASSLTSGAGSSYNEQFF.

This clone was observed once. The J gene is TRBJ2-5, the V gene TRBV10-2; D is uncertain. The CDR3 sequence is 14 residues long. V lost 1 base, J lost 3 bases, and 9 bases lay in between. Germline CDR1 WSHSY, CDR2 SAAADI. The CDR3 spells CASSEFSVKETQYF. The CDR3 DNA reads as TGCGCCAGCAGTGAGTTTTCCGTAAAAGAGACCCAGTACTTC.

The chain has TRBV5-1 and TRBJ2-5, with no clear D. The CDR3 has 13 amino acids. V shed 4 bases and J shed 5 bases, with 12 bases lying between them. Germline CDR1 is SGHRS and CDR2 is YFSETQ. For the CDR3, the DNA is TGCGCCAGCAGCCCGGGCATTCCCGAGACCCAGTACTTC. Protein product: CASSPGIPETQYF. Drawing the rest from reference TRBV5-1 and TRBJ2-5, the complete variable domain is KAGVTQTPRYLIKTRGQQVTLSCSPISGHRSVSWYQQTPGQGLQFLFEYFSETQRNKGNFPGRFSGRQFSNSRSEMNVSTLELGDSALYLCASSPGIPETQYFGPGTRLLVL.

This sequence joins TRBV2 and TRBJ1-6; D is possibly TRBD1 (6 bases). Germline assignment: CDR1 SNHLY and CDR2 FYNNEI. This CDR3 spans 14 amino acids. Trimming removed 10 bases from V and 5 bases from J, with 15 bases in between. CDR3 residues: CAISSRDNNSPLHF. The CDR3 DNA follows: TGTGCCATTTCAAGCCGGGACAATAATTCACCCCTCCACTTT.

The CDR3 DNA reads TGTGCCAGCAGCTTAATGGGGACAGGGTTCACTGAAGCTTTCTTT. Translating gives CASSLMGTGFTEAFF. V gene TRBV7-3 combines with J gene TRBJ1-1, with TRBD1 identical over 9 bases. V was pared by 1 base and J by 4 bases, with 4 bases of the junction left unmatched. The germline V gene encodes CDR1 SGHTA and CDR2 FQGTGA. This CDR3 comprises 15 residues. Complete variable domain (other parts from reference TRBV7-3 and TRBJ1-1): GAGVSQTPSNKVTEKGKYVELRCDPISGHTALYWYRQSLGQGPEFLIYFQGTGAADDSGLPNDRFFAVRPEGSVSTLKIQRTERGDSAVYLCASSLMGTGFTEAFFGQGTRLTVV.